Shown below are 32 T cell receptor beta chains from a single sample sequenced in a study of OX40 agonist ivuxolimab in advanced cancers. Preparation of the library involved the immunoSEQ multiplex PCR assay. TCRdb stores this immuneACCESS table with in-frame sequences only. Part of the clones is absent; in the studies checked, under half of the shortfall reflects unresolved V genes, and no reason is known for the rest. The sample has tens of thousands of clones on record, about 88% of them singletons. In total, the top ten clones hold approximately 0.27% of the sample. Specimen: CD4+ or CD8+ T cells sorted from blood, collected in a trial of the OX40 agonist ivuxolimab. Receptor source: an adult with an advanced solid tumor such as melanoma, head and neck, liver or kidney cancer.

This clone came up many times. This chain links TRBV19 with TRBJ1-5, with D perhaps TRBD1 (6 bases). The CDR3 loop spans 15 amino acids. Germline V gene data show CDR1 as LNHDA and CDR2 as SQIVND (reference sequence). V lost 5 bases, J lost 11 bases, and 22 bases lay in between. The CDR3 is CASSHNGQMWLSQHF. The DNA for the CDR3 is TGTGCCAGTAGTCATAACGGACAGATGTGGTTGTCCCAGCATTTT.

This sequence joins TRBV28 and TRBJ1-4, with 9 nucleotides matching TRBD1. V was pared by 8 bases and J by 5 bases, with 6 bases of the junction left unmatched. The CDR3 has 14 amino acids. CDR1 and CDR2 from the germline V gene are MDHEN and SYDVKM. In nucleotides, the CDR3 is TGTGCCAGCCGGCCCGGGACAGGGAATGAAAAACTGTTTTTT. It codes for CASRPGTGNEKLFF.

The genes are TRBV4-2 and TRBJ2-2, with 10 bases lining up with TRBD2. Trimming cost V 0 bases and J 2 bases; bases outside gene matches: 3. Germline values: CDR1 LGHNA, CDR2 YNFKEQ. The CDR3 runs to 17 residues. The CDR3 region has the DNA TGTGCCAGCAGCCAAGAGCCTAGCGGGGGTAACACCGGGGAGCTGTTTTTT. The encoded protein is CASSQEPSGGNTGELFF.

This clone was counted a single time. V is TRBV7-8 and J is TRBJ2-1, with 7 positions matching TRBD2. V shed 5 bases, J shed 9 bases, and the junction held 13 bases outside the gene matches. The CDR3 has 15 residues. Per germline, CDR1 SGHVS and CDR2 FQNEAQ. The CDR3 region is CASSDRLAPTGEQFF. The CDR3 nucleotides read TGTGCCAGCAGCGACCGACTAGCCCCTACGGGTGAGCAGTTCTTC.

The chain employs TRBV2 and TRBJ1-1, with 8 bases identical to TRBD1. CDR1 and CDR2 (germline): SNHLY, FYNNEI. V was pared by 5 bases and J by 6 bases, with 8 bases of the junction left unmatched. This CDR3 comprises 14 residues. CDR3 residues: CASSTQGAISEAFF. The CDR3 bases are TGTGCCAGCAGTACCCAGGGGGCAATCTCTGAAGCTTTCTTT.

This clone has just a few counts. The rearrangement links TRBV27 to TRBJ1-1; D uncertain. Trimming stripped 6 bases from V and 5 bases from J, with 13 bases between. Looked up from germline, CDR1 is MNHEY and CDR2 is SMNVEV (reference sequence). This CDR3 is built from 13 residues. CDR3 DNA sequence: TGTGCCAGCAGCCTGAGACGAGTTACTGAAGCTTTCTTT. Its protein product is CASSLRRVTEAFF.

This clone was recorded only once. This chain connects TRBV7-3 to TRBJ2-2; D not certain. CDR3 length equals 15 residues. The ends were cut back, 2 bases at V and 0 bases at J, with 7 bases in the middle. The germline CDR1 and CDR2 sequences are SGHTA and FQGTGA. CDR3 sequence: CASSLDFANTGELFF. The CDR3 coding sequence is TGTGCCAGCAGCTTAGACTTTGCGAACACCGGGGAGCTGTTTTTT.

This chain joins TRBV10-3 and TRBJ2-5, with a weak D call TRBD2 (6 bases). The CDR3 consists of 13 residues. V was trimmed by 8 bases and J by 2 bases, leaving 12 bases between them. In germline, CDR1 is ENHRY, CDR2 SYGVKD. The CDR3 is CAIGRGTQETQYF. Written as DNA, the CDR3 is TGTGCCATCGGCCGGGGGACGCAAGAGACCCAGTACTTC.

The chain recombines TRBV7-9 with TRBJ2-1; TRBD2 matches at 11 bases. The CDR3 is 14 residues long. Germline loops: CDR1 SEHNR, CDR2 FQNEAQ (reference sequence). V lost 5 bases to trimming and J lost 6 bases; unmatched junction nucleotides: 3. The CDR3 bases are TGTGCCAGCAGCGCCGGGACTAGCGGCAATGAGCAGTTCTTC. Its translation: CASSAGTSGNEQFF.

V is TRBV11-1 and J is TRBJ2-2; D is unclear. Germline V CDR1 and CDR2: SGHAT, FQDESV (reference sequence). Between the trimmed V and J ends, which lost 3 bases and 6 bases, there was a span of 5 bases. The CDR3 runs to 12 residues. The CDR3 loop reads CASSFFAGELFF. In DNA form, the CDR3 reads TGTGCCAGCAGCTTTTTCGCCGGGGAGCTGTTTTTT.

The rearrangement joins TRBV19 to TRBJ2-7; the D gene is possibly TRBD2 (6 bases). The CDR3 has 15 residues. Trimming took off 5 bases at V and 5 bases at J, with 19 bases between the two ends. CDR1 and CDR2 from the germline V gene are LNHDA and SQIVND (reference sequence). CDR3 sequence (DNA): TGTGCCAGTAGTGCTTCTCGGGAGTTCCCCCACGAGCAGTACTTC. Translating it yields CASSASREFPHEQYF.

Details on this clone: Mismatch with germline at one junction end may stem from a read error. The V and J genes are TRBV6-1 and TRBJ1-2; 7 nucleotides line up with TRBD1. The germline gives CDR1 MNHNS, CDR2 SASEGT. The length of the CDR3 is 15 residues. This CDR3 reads CASREGTDRTYGYTF. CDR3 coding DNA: TGTGCCAGCAGGGAAGGGACAGACCGGACCTATGGCTACACCTTC.

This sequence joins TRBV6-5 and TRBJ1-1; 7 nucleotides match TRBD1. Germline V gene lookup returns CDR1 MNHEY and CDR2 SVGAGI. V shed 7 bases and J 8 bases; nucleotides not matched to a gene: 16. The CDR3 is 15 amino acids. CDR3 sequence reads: CASTTPGTDVAEAFF. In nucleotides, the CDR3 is TGTGCCAGCACCACCCCCGGGACAGACGTTGCAGAAGCTTTCTTT.

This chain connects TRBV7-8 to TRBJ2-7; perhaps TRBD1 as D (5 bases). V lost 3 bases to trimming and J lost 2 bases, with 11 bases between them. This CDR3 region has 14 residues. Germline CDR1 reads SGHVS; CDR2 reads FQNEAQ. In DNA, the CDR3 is TGTGCCAGCAGCTTTGGGCCAGGGCCCTACGAGCAGTACTTC. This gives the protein CASSFGPGPYEQYF.

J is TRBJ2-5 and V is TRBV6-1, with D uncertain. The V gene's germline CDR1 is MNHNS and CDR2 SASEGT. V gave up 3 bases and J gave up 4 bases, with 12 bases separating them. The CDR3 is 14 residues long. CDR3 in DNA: TGTGCCAGCAGTGACGGGCAGTTCCGAGAGACCCAGTACTTC. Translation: CASSDGQFRETQYF.

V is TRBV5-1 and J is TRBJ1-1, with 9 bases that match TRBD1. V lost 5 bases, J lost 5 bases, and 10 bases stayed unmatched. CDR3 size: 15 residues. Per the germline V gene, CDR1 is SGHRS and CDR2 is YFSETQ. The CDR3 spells CASSRFTGGQTEAFF. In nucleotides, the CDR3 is TGCGCCAGCAGTCGTTTTACAGGGGGCCAGACTGAAGCTTTCTTT. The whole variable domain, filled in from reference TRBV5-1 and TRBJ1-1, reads KAGVTQTPRYLIKTRGQQVTLSCSPISGHRSVSWYQQTPGQGLQFLFEYFSETQRNKGNFPGRFSGRQFSNSRSEMNVSTLELGDSALYLCASSRFTGGQTEAFFGQGTRLTVV.

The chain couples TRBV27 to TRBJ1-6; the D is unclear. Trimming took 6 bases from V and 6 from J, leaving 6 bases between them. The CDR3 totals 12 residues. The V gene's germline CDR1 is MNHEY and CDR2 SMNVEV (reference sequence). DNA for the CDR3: TGTGCCAGCAGGGAATCTAATTCACCCCTCCACTTT. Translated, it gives CASRESNSPLHF.

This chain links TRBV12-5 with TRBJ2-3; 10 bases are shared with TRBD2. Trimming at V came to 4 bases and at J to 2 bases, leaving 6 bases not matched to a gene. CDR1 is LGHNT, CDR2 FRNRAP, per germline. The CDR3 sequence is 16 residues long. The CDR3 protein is CASGYPLAGDTDTQYF. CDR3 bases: TGTGCTAGTGGTTACCCCCTAGCGGGGGACACAGATACGCAGTATTTT.

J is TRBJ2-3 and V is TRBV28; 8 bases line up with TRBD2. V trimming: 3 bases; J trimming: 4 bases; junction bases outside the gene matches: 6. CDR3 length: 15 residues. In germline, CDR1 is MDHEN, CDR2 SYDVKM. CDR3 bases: TGTGCCAGCAGTTTTTTCCGGGAGGGCCCAGATACGCAGTATTTT. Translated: CASSFFREGPDTQYF. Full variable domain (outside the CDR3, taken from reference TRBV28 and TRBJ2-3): DVKVTQSSRYLVKRTGEKVFLECVQDMDHENMFWYRQDPGLGLRLIYFSYDVKMKEKGDIPEGYSVSREKKERFSLILESASTNQTSMYLCASSFFREGPDTQYFGPGTRLTVL.

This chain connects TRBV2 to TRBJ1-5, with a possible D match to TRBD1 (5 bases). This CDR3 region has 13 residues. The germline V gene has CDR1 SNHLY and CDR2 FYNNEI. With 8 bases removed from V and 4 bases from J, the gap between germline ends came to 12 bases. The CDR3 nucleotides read TGTGCCAGCCAGGGCTTTGAGAATCAGCCCCAGCATTTT. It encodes CASQGFENQPQHF.

Here the CDR3 DNA reads TGTGCCAGCAGCCCCCTGCAGGCGATGGCGTATAATGAGCAGTTCTTC. The encoded protein is CASSPLQAMAYNEQFF. The chain employs TRBV27 and TRBJ2-1; D is undetermined. V dropped 6 bases and J dropped 7 bases, with 22 bases sitting between them. This CDR3 comprises 16 residues. CDR1 MNHEY and CDR2 SMNVEV come from the germline V gene (reference sequence).

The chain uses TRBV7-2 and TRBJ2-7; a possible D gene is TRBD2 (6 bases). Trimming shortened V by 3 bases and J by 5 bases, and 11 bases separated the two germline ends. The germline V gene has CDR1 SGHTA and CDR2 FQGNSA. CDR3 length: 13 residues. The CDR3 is CASSFTGVNEQYF. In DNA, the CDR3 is TGTGCCAGCAGCTTCACGGGAGTAAACGAGCAGTACTTC.

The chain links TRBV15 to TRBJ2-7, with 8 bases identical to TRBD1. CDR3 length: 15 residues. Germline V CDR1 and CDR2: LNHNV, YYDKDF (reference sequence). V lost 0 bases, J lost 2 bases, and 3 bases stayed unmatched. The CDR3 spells CATSRENRGTYEQYF. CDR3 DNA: TGTGCCACCAGCAGAGAAAACAGGGGGACCTACGAGCAGTACTTC.

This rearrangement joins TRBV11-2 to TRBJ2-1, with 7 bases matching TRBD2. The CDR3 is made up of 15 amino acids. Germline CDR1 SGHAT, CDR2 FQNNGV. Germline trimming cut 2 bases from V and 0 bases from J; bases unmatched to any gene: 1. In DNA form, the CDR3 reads TGTGCCAGCAGCTTAACGGGAGGCTCCTACAATGAGCAGTTCTTC. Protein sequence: CASSLTGGSYNEQFF.

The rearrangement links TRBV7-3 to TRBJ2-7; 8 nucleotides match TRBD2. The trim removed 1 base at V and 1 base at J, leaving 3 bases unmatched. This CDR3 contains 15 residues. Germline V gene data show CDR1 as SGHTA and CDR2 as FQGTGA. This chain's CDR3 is CASSLRLAGSYEQYF. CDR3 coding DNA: TGTGCCAGCAGCTTAAGGCTAGCGGGTTCCTACGAGCAGTACTTC.

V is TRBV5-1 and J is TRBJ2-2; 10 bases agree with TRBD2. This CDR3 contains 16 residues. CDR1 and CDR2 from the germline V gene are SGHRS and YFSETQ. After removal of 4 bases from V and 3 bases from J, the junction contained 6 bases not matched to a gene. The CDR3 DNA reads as TGCGCCAGCAGCCCCCCTAGCGGGAGTCACACCGGGGAGCTGTTTTTT. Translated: CASSPPSGSHTGELFF. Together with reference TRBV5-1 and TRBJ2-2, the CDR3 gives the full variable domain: KAGVTQTPRYLIKTRGQQVTLSCSPISGHRSVSWYQQTPGQGLQFLFEYFSETQRNKGNFPGRFSGRQFSNSRSEMNVSTLELGDSALYLCASSPPSGSHTGELFFGEGSRLTVL.

CDR3 sequence: CASSIVRYLILQETQYF. Here the CDR3 DNA reads TGTGCCAGTAGTATTGTGCGTTACCTAATTCTTCAAGAGACCCAGTACTTC. V is TRBV19 and J is TRBJ2-5, with D unresolved. The CDR3 runs 17 residues. Per the germline V gene, CDR1 is LNHDA and CDR2 is SQIVND (reference sequence). The V end was cut by 3 bases, the J end by 2 bases, with 19 bases between. Based on the CDR3 plus reference TRBV19 and TRBJ2-5, the full variable domain is DGGITQSPKYLFRKEGQNVTLSCEQNLNHDAMYWYRQDPGQGLRLIYYSQIVNDFQKGDIAEGYSVSREKKESFPLTVTSAQKNPTAFYLCASSIVRYLILQETQYFGPGTRLLVL.

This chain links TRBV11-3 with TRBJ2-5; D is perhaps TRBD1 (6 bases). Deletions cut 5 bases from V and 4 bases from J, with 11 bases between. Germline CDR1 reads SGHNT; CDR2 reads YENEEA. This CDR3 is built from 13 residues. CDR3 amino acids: CASSGSQGETQYF. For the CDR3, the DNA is TGTGCCAGCAGCGGGTCACAGGGAGAGACCCAGTACTTC.

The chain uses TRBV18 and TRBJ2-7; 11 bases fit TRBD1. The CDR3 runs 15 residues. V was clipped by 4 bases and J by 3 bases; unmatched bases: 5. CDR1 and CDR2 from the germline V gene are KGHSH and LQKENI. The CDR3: CASSHTGTGGYEQYF. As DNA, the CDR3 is TGTGCCAGCTCACATACCGGGACAGGGGGCTACGAGCAGTACTTC. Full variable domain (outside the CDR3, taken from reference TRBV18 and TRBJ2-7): NAGVMQNPRHLVRRRGQEARLRCSPMKGHSHVYWYRQLPEEGLKFMVYLQKENIIDESGMPKERFSAEFPKEGPSILRIQQVVRGDSAAYFCASSHTGTGGYEQYFGPGTRLTVT.

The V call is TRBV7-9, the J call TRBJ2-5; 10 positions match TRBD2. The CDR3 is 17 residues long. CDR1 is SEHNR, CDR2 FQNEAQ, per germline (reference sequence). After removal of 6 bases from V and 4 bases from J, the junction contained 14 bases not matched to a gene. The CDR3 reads CASSHLFSGRRGETQYF. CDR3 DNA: TGTGCCAGCAGTCATCTTTTTAGCGGGAGGAGGGGAGAGACCCAGTACTTC.

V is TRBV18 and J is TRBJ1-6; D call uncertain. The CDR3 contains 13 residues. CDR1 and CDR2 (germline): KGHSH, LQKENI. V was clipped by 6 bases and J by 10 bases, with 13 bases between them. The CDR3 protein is CASSHDSDSPLHF. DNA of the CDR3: TGTGCCAGCTCCCATGACTCCGACTCACCCCTCCACTTT.

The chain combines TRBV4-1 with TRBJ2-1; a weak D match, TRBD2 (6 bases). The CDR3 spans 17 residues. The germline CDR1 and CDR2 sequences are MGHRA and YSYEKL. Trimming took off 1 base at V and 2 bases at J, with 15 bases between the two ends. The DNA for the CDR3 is TGCGCCAGCAGCCAAGTAGCCGGGGGAGTGGCCTACAATGAGCAGTTCTTC. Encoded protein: CASSQVAGGVAYNEQFF.